Reported below is one T cell receptor (beta chain). Its target is not known. It was with 60 Vbeta and 13 Jbeta primers that the PCR ran. Clones were sequenced by immunoSEQ multiplex PCR, and TCRdb holds only the in-frame ones, with some missing. The sample has about 100,000 clones, around 74% seen once. These data originate in a study of cytomegalovirus exposure and HLA in healthy donors. In the study overall: Out of about 170 million T cells, an earlier analysis found over 90 million unique TCR beta sequences in total. Points from the study as a whole: In a later analysis, V- and J-gene trimming of beta chains associated with a DCLRE1C missense variant, replicated independently.

Germline V gives CDR1 LGHNA, CDR2 YSLEER. The germline V and J ends were trimmed by 2 bases and 5 bases, with 16 bases remaining between them. This CDR3 has 16 residues. The source material was PBMCs. The sequence was collected from a middle-aged man in good health and CMV-seropositive. The chain combines TRBV4-3 with TRBJ2-1; no reliable D call. CDR3 DNA sequence: TGCGCCAGCAGCCAAAGTTGGATAGGCAGCGACAATGAGCAGTTCTTC. This codes for CASSQSWIGSDNEQFF.